The sequence of this T cell receptor (beta chain) was determined in a study of blood T cell repertoires in COVID-19. This CDR3 comprises 16 residues. The V gene lost 0 bases and the J gene lost 10 bases, with 18 bases spanning the gap. In germline, CDR1 is LGHNA, CDR2 YSLEER. Sequenced by immunoSEQ multiplex PCR; TCRdb stores in-frame clones only, minus some. In the table there are some 460,000 clones, roughly nine tenths of which are singletons. Each participant's cohort was designated according to participant-reported clinical history. Material for sequencing was PBMCs or T cells enriched from blood (not recorded which). This clonotype was sampled from a woman aged 18-30 years with acute COVID-19. The rearrangement joins TRBV4-3 to TRBJ1-4; tentative D call: TRBD1 (5 bases). The CDR3 region has the DNA TGCGCCAGCAGCCAAGATCGGGCAGGGCTGGGTGGAAAACTGTTTTTT. This codes for CASSQDRAGLGGKLFF.